The 28 T cell receptor beta chains presented below share a single source sample, sequenced in a study of blood T cells in healthy people across ages. Then a second PCR, running roughly 6 to 11 cycles, was carried out with a sample-barcoded 5' primer and a J-beta primer mix. TCRdb independently ran MiXCR on the 5' RACE reads; one entry per CDR3 protein. The data hold some 1,800,000 distinct CDR3 sequences, with about two fifths observed a single time. Sequencing used blood. The receptor source for this set is a human donor in good health.

J is TRBJ1-2 and V is TRBV15; 7 bases are shared with TRBD1. CDR3 length equals 15 residues. V lost 1 base, J lost 7 bases, and 9 bases stayed unmatched. Germline CDR1 LNHNV, CDR2 YYDKDF (reference sequence). CDR3 DNA sequence: TGTGCCACCAGCAGAGGGGACAGCTTTGGGGGTGGCTACACCTTC. It encodes CATSRGDSFGGGYTF.

Of note for this clonotype: A much larger clonotype is one base distant, so this may be a read error. The rearrangement uses TRBV29-1 and TRBJ2-7; the D is unclear. The CDR3 spans 13 residues. Germline CDR1 is SQVTM and CDR2 is ANQGSEA. Trimming stripped 8 bases from V and 2 bases from J, with 16 bases between. The DNA of the CDR3 is TGCAGCATTTATAGGGCAGACCCCTACGAGCAGTACTTC. Translation gives CSIYRADPYEQYF.

This clonotype occurred a few times. The V and J genes are TRBV20-1 and TRBJ1-2, with no clear D. Germline V CDR1 and CDR2: DFQATT, SNEGSKA (reference sequence). V lost 3 bases, J lost 7 bases, and 15 bases lay in between. The CDR3 is made up of 13 amino acids. The CDR3 reads CSASFVELIGYTF. The CDR3 bases are TGCAGTGCTAGCTTCGTGGAGTTAATTGGCTACACCTTC.

There are a few counts of this clonotype. This chain links TRBV12-3 or TRBV12-4 with TRBJ2-1, with D perhaps matching TRBD1 (5 bases). V lost 10 bases, J lost 6 bases, and 16 bases lay in between. The CDR3 covers 13 residues. For the CDR3, the DNA is TGTGCCACAGACAGCTTGACGGGCAATGAGCAGTTCTTC. Amino acids: CATDSLTGNEQFF.

The rearrangement joins TRBV20-1 to TRBJ2-1; TRBD2 matches at 8 bases. CDR1 and CDR2 (germline): DFQATT, SNEGSKA (reference sequence). After removal of 3 bases from V and 2 bases from J, the junction contained 6 bases not matched to a gene. This CDR3 contains 15 residues. The chain's CDR3 is CSARGAGEPYNEQFF. As DNA, the CDR3 is TGCAGTGCTAGGGGAGCGGGGGAGCCCTACAATGAGCAGTTCTTC.

This clonotype has more than one count but fewer than ten. The chain carries TRBV20-1 and TRBJ1-2, with TRBD1 matching 7 bases. Germline lookup yields CDR1 DFQATT and CDR2 SNEGSKA (reference sequence). The CDR3 consists of 14 residues. V shed 4 bases and J 4 bases; nucleotides not matched to a gene: 9. The CDR3 region is CSATRGQAFYGYTF. As DNA, the CDR3 is TGCAGTGCTACCCGAGGACAGGCTTTCTATGGCTACACCTTC.

This clonotype was seen a few times. Germline is not matched at one junction end, which may reflect a read error. The chain carries TRBV7-7 and TRBJ2-5; no definite D call. Germline CDR1 SSHAT, CDR2 FNYEAQ (reference sequence). The CDR3 has 13 amino acids. As DNA, the CDR3 is TGTGCTAGCAGCTTAGCCGTTACGGAGACCCAGTACTTC. This sequence encodes CASSLAVTETQYF.

This clonotype is a singleton in its sample. This chain joins TRBV6-2 or TRBV6-3 and TRBJ1-5, with TRBD1 as a possible D gene (5 bases). Germline CDR1 is MNHEY and CDR2 is SVGEGT. V lost 8 bases and J 6 bases, leaving 17 bases between the germline ends. The length of the CDR3 is 14 residues. CDR3 sequence reads: CASSDGGSGQPQHF. As DNA, the CDR3 is TGTGCCAGCTCCGACGGGGGGTCGGGTCAGCCCCAGCATTTT.

The chain combines TRBV5-1 with TRBJ2-4, with a possible D match to TRBD2 (5 bases). Germline CDR1 reads SGHRS; CDR2 reads YFSETQ. The CDR3 is made up of 16 amino acids. The V and J ends lost 5 bases and 7 bases respectively, with 22 bases between them. CDR3 loop: CASRSGLRTPGNIQYF. The DNA of the CDR3 is TGCGCCAGCAGGTCTGGACTCAGAACCCCCGGGAACATTCAGTACTTC.

This chain connects TRBV7-6 to TRBJ2-7; 8 bases agree with TRBD1. The V gene end was trimmed by 6 bases and the J gene end by 1 base; junction bases not matched to a gene: 17. Germline CDR1 is SGHVS and CDR2 is FNYEAQ. The CDR3 covers 18 residues. Here the CDR3 reads CASSLQASTGGSSYEQYF. The CDR3 coding sequence is TGTGCCAGCAGTCTCCAGGCATCAACAGGGGGTTCATCCTACGAGCAGTACTTC.

This clonotype showed up many times. V usage is TRBV6-1 and J usage is TRBJ2-3; no definite D call. This CDR3 spans 13 amino acids. Germline V gene lookup returns CDR1 MNHNS and CDR2 SASEGT. Trimming removed 7 bases at V and 6 bases at J, with 14 bases between. CDR3 amino acids: CASKATPGDTQYF. CDR3 DNA sequence: TGTGCCAGCAAAGCAACGCCCGGCGATACGCAGTATTTT.

The chain couples TRBV7-8 to TRBJ2-3, with D hard to call. V was cut by 7 bases and J by 7 bases, with 15 bases left in between. Looked up from germline, CDR1 is SGHVS and CDR2 is FQNEAQ. There are 13 residues in the CDR3. Written as DNA, the CDR3 is TGTGCCAGCACCCTCTCGGATATGAATACGCAGTATTTT. This codes for CASTLSDMNTQYF.

Turning to this clonotype: Given a much more abundant clone one base away, this may be a read error. V is TRBV20-1 and J is TRBJ2-1, with TRBD1 as a possible D gene (6 bases). Germline loops: CDR1 DFQATT, CDR2 SNEGSKA (reference sequence). CDR3 length: 12 amino acids. The V gene lost 0 bases and the J gene lost 13 bases, with 13 bases spanning the gap. The DNA for the CDR3 is TGCAGTGCTAGAGAACAGGGATACATTCAGTTCTTC. Its translation: CSAREQGYIQFF.

The genes are TRBV7-9 and TRBJ2-3; D unresolved. CDR3 length: 11 residues. The V gene's germline CDR1 is SEHNR and CDR2 FQNEAQ (reference sequence). Deletions cut 8 bases from V and 7 bases from J, with 10 bases between. Here the CDR3 reads CASASLNTQYF. The CDR3, as DNA: TGTGCCAGCGCCTCCCTAAATACGCAGTATTTT.

This clonotype has a count of ten or more. J is TRBJ2-7 and V is TRBV4-2; 10 bases match TRBD2. Germline V CDR1 and CDR2: LGHNA, YNFKEQ. V was pared by 5 bases and J by 1 base, with 5 bases of the junction left unmatched. CDR3 size: 15 residues. CDR3 sequence reads: CASSLERGGSYEQYF. CDR3 sequence (DNA): TGTGCCAGCAGCTTAGAGCGGGGGGGATCCTACGAGCAGTACTTC.

The chain uses TRBV29-1 and TRBJ2-5, with 11 bases fitting TRBD2. CDR1 is SQVTM, CDR2 ANQGSEA, per germline. The CDR3 runs to 13 residues. Trimming removed 5 bases from V and 4 bases from J; junction bases left unmatched: 3. The CDR3 protein is CSVRLAGGETQYF. DNA for the CDR3: TGCAGCGTTCGGCTAGCGGGGGGAGAGACCCAGTACTTC. Full variable domain (outside the CDR3, taken from reference TRBV29-1 and TRBJ2-5): SAVISQKPSRDICQRGTSLTIQCQVDSQVTMMFWYRQQPGQSLTLIATANQGSEATYESGFVIDKFPISRPNLTFSTLTVSNMSPEDSSIYLCSVRLAGGETQYFGPGTRLLVL.

At least ten counts were recorded for this clonotype. The chain carries TRBV29-1 and TRBJ2-1, with D perhaps matching TRBD1 or TRBD2 (5 bases each). Trimming stripped 4 bases from V and 1 base from J, with 17 bases between. Germline CDR1 SQVTM, CDR2 ANQGSEA. CDR3 length equals 16 residues. CDR3 amino acids: CSVAGTGTRSYNEQFF. DNA of the CDR3: TGCAGCGTTGCTGGGACCGGGACGCGATCCTACAATGAGCAGTTCTTC.

This chain joins TRBV2 and TRBJ2-7, with 11 bases matching TRBD1. From germline, CDR1 is SNHLY and CDR2 FYNNEI. The CDR3 has 14 amino acids. J gave up 4 bases and V 6 bases, and 5 bases lay outside the gene matches. CDR3 bases: TGTGCCAGCAGCCGGGACAGGGGGATATACGAGCAGTACTTC. Protein product: CASSRDRGIYEQYF.

This clonotype has only a few counts. The V gene is TRBV6-1, the J gene TRBJ2-7; D is perhaps TRBD1 (5 bases). The CDR3 extends over 13 amino acids. The V and J ends lost 10 bases and 0 bases respectively, with 13 bases between them. Germline V lookup: CDR1 MNHNS, CDR2 SASEGT. The CDR3 nucleotides are TGTGCCACTGGGGCCCTTCCCTCCTACGAGCAGTACTTC. Amino acid sequence: CATGALPSYEQYF.

The chain uses TRBV4-3 and TRBJ1-3; D is possibly TRBD1 (5 bases). Trimming removed 0 bases from V and 4 bases from J, with 10 bases in between. Germline-derived CDR1 and CDR2 are LGHNA and YSLEER. The CDR3 length is 15 residues. The CDR3 sequence: CASSQDLWDGNTIYF. The DNA for the CDR3 is TGCGCCAGCAGCCAAGACTTATGGGACGGAAACACCATATATTTT.

This clonotype was counted ten times or more. The rearrangement uses TRBV29-1 and TRBJ2-7; D is unresolved. This CDR3 has 12 residues. Germline values: CDR1 SQVTM, CDR2 ANQGSEA. V gave up 4 bases and J gave up 2 bases, with 9 bases separating them. CDR3 protein: CSVAAVPYEQYF. For the CDR3, the DNA is TGCAGCGTTGCCGCCGTCCCCTACGAGCAGTACTTC.

Details on this clonotype: At one of its ends the junction is not consistent with the germline gene, which may arise from a read error. V usage is TRBV18 and J usage is TRBJ1-5; 8 positions match TRBD1. CDR1 and CDR2 (germline): KGHSH, LQKENI. This CDR3 has 16 residues. This chain's CDR3 is CASTPDRGGSSQPQHF. The DNA of the CDR3 is TGTGCCAGCACACCCGACAGGGGAGGATCATCTCAGCCCCAGCATTTT.

The table lists this clonotype with a few counts. The chain's CDR3 is CASGLGSGLYNEKLFF. In DNA, the CDR3 is TGTGCTAGTGGTTTGGGGTCAGGGCTTTACAATGAAAAACTGTTTTTT. This rearrangement joins TRBV12-5 to TRBJ1-4; D is perhaps TRBD1 (5 bases). Germline CDR1 and CDR2: LGHNT and FRNRAP. V was cut by 1 base and J by 5 bases, with 14 bases left in between. The CDR3 consists of 16 residues.

There are a few counts of this clonotype. The CDR3 DNA reads as TGCAGTGCTAGAGGGGTTTCTAGGCACGAGCAGTACTTC. Translated, it gives CSARGVSRHEQYF. V usage is TRBV20-1 and J usage is TRBJ2-7, with D hard to call. The CDR3 length is 13 residues. Trimming pared 1 base from V and 5 bases from J, leaving 12 bases between. Per germline, CDR1 DFQATT and CDR2 SNEGSKA (reference sequence).

The V call is TRBV14, the J call TRBJ2-5; the match to TRBD1 covers 8 bases. This CDR3 region has 14 residues. The germline V gene encodes CDR1 SGHDN and CDR2 FVKESK. Unmatched junction bases numbered 8, after V lost 0 bases and J lost 11 bases. CDR3 sequence (DNA): TGTGCCAGCAGCCAAGAGAACAGGGGGAGTGAGCAGTACTTC. This encodes CASSQENRGSEQYF. The full variable domain, its missing parts supplied by reference TRBV14 and TRBJ2-5, is EAGVTQFPSHSVIEKGQTVTLRCDPISGHDNLYWYRRVMGKEIKFLLHFVKESKQDESGMPNNRFLAERTGGTYSTLKVQPAELEDSGVYFCASSQENRGSEQYFGPGTRLLVL.

This clonotype has a count of ten or more. This chain uses TRBV6-4 with TRBJ1-1; possibly TRBD1 for D (6 bases). V gave up 6 bases and J gave up 1 base, with 9 bases separating them. Germline-derived CDR1 and CDR2 are MRHNA and SNTAGT. The CDR3 has 13 residues. CDR3: CASRDRENTEAFF. The CDR3 coding sequence is TGTGCCAGCAGGGACAGAGAGAACACTGAAGCTTTCTTT.

The rearrangement joins TRBV7-2 to TRBJ2-7; D is unclear. Germline V CDR1 and CDR2: SGHTA, FQGNSA. Trimming took off 3 bases at V and 7 bases at J, with 13 bases between the two ends. This CDR3 spans 13 amino acids. The CDR3 nucleotides are TGTGCCAGCAGCTTGAGAAGGACGGCGGAGCAGTACTTC. Amino acid sequence: CASSLRRTAEQYF.

The V gene is TRBV9, the J gene TRBJ2-1, with a possible D match to TRBD2 (7 bases). The V end was cut by 0 bases, the J end by 2 bases, with 15 bases between. Germline V CDR1 and CDR2: SGDLS, YYNGEE. The CDR3 totals 17 residues. The CDR3 region has the DNA TGTGCCAGCAGCGTAGGAGTCGGCGGGGGCCCCTACAATGAGCAGTTCTTC. It codes for CASSVGVGGGPYNEQFF.